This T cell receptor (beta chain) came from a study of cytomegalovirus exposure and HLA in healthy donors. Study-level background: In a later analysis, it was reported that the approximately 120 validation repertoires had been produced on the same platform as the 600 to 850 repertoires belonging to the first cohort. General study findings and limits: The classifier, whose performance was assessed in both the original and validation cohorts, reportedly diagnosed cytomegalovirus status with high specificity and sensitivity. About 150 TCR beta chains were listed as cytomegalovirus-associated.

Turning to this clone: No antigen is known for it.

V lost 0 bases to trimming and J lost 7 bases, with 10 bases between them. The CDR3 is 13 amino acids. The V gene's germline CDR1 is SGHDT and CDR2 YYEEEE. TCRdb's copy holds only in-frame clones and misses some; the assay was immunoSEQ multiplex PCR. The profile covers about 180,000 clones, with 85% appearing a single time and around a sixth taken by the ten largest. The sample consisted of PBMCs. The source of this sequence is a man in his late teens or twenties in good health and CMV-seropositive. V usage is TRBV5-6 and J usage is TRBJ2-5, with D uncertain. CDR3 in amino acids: CASSLVSLGTQYF. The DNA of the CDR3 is TGTGCCAGCAGCTTGGTATCACTTGGGACCCAGTACTTC.